The text below deals with one T cell receptor (beta chain). Its target is not known. Sequencing was performed with immunoSEQ multiplex PCR; in TCRdb, only in-frame clones are kept and a portion is missing. Found here are roughly 300,000 clones, 85% to 90% of them singletons; the top ten hold roughly 1%. In germline, CDR1 is SGDLS, CDR2 YYNGEE. V lost 3 bases, J lost 7 bases, and 6 bases stayed unmatched. CDR3 length: 13 residues. The data were obtained in a study of cytomegalovirus exposure and HLA in healthy donors. Overall study findings and caveats: It was approximately 150 TCR beta chains that were listed as cytomegalovirus-associated. Three CMV-associated chains proved CMV antigen-specific in vitro.

This sequence originates from a woman younger than 35 in good health and CMV-seronegative. The J gene is TRBJ2-7, the V gene TRBV9; TRBD2 aligns across 8 bases. Sequencing input: PBMCs. DNA of the CDR3: TGTGCCAGCAGCGACGCGGGGGGCTGGGAGCAGTACTTC. This translates into CASSDAGGWEQYF. The variable domain in full, with the rest retrieved from reference TRBV9 and TRBJ2-7, is DSGVTQTPKHLITATGQRVTLRCSPRSGDLSVYWYQQSLDQGLQFLIQYYNGEERAKGNILERFSAQQFPDLHSELNLSSLELGDSALYFCASSDAGGWEQYFGPGTRLTVT.